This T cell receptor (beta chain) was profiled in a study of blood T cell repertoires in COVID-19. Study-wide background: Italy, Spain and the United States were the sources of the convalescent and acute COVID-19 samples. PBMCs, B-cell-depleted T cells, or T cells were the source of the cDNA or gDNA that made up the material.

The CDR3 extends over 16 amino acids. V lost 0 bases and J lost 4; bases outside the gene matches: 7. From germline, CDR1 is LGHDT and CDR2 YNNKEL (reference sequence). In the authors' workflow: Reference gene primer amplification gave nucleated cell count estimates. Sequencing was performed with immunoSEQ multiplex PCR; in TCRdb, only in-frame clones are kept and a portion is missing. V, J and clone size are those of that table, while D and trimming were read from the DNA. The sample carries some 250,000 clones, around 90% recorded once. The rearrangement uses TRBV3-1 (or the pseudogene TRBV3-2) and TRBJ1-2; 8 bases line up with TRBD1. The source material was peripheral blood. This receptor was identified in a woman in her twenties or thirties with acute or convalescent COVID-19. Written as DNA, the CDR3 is TGTGCCAGCAGCCAAGATGCGGGACAGGACGTCTATGGCTACACCTTC. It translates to CASSQDAGQDVYGYTF.